This entry concerns a single TCR beta chain. The germline CDR1 and CDR2 sequences are ENHRY and SYGVKD. V lost 6 bases to trimming and J lost 6 bases, with 11 bases between them. The CDR3 spans 12 residues. This entry belongs to a study of shared clonotypes between healthy human individuals. TCRdb keeps only in-frame clones here, not all; method: immunoSEQ multiplex PCR. The sample has 2 million to 2.5 million clones, just over 90% seen once; the top ten hold 0.39%. This chain uses TRBV10-3 with TRBJ1-1; D possibly corresponds to TRBD1 (6 bases). The sample comprised naive CD4+ T cells from PBMCs. Subset in this sample: CD45RA+ positively selected. The receptor was isolated from a man between 18 and 35 years old in good health. Some clones in this sample may be carry-over from other donors' samples. The CDR3 bases are TGTGCCATCAGCGCCGGGACATCTGAAGCTTTCTTT. The encoded protein is CAISAGTSEAFF.